The present TCR beta chain was sequenced within a study of cytomegalovirus exposure and HLA in healthy donors. It was healthy bone marrow donors who served as donors. Germline V gives CDR1 LNHDA, CDR2 SQIVND (reference sequence). V lost 4 bases, J lost 1 base, and 5 bases lay in between. This CDR3 contains 13 residues. The study ran its PCR with 60 Vbeta and 13 Jbeta primers. Libraries were prepared by immunoSEQ multiplex PCR; TCRdb keeps only in-frame clonotypes and omits some of them. This sample carries approximately 120,000 clones, 75% of them seen once, and the ten largest clones take over 2.5%. About this clone itself: The antigen is undetermined.

General observations from the study: Per a later analysis, HLA-associated TCR beta chains showed more clonal expansion than other, equally common TCR beta chains. Certain sequence variants were highly shared and formed a cluster, and this cluster was likely a sequencing artifact. Researchers reported that a few CMV-associated chains were confirmed in vitro as CMV antigen-specific.

The chain links TRBV19 to TRBJ1-5; the D is unclear. Sequencing was performed on PBMCs. The TCR was taken from a woman aged 50 to 60 in good health and CMV-seronegative. The CDR3, as DNA: TGTGCCAGTAGTACGGGGAGCAATCAGCCCCAGCATTTT. Translation gives CASSTGSNQPQHF.